The 25 T cell receptor beta chains listed next were all sequenced from one sample in a study of blood T cell repertoires in COVID-19. The method was immunoSEQ multiplex PCR; TCRdb's version includes in-frame clones alone and lacks a portion of them. The table lists some 320,000 clones, about 85% of them singletons, with under 2% in the top ten. Material for sequencing was PBMCs or T cells enriched from blood (not recorded which). The receptors derive from a woman in her thirties who had been exposed to COVID-19.

The chain is built from TRBV28 and TRBJ1-6; D possibly corresponds to TRBD1 (5 bases). The CDR3 runs to 17 residues. Germline V gene sequence: CDR1 MDHEN, CDR2 SYDVKM. Trimming shortened V by 1 base and J by 7 bases, and 17 bases separated the two germline ends. CDR3 bases: TGTGCCAGCAGTTTATTAAATCCCGGGGGTTTCAATTCACCCCTCCACTTT. Its protein product is CASSLLNPGGFNSPLHF. Full variable domain (missing parts from reference TRBV28 and TRBJ1-6): DVKVTQSSRYLVKRTGEKVFLECVQDMDHENMFWYRQDPGLGLRLIYFSYDVKMKEKGDIPEGYSVSREKKERFSLILESASTNQTSMYLCASSLLNPGGFNSPLHFGNGTRLTVT.

The chain is built from TRBV9 and TRBJ1-6, with TRBD1 matching 9 bases. V gave up 3 bases and J gave up 7 bases; unmatched junction bases: 2. The CDR3 runs 14 residues. The germline V gene has CDR1 SGDLS and CDR2 YYNGEE. CDR3 in amino acids: CASSGGTGNSPLHF. In DNA form, the CDR3 reads TGTGCCAGCAGCGGAGGGACAGGGAATTCACCCCTCCACTTT. Full variable domain (rest looked up from reference TRBV9 and TRBJ1-6): DSGVTQTPKHLITATGQRVTLRCSPRSGDLSVYWYQQSLDQGLQFLIQYYNGEERAKGNILERFSAQQFPDLHSELNLSSLELGDSALYFCASSGGTGNSPLHFGNGTRLTVT.

This chain connects TRBV4-2 to TRBJ1-2, with TRBD1 identical over 12 bases. V dropped 0 bases and J dropped 7; count of bases not matched to a gene: 3. In germline, CDR1 is LGHNA, CDR2 YNFKEQ. The CDR3 totals 15 residues. The CDR3 nucleotides read TGTGCCAGCAGCCAAGAAGGGACAGGGGGCTCTGGCTACACCTTC. Translating gives CASSQEGTGGSGYTF.

Here the CDR3 DNA reads TGTGCCAGTAGTATTTCAGGTACAGCTAACTATGGCTACACCTTC. Its translation: CASSISGTANYGYTF. The genes are TRBV19 and TRBJ1-2; no definite D call. The CDR3 length is 15 residues. In germline, CDR1 is LNHDA, CDR2 SQIVND (reference sequence). Trimming removed 3 bases from V and 0 bases from J, with 11 bases in between.

A few counts support this clone. V is TRBV11-2 and J is TRBJ2-3; 7 bases agree with TRBD1. J was trimmed by 3 bases and V by 4 bases; bases with no gene match: 7. Germline V gene data show CDR1 as SGHAT and CDR2 as FQNNGV. CDR3 length: 15 amino acids. In DNA form, the CDR3 reads TGTGCCAGCAGCTCCCGGACAGGTACAACAGATACGCAGTATTTT. Residues: CASSSRTGTTDTQYF.

The rearrangement joins TRBV6-2 or TRBV6-3 to TRBJ1-1, with TRBD1 matching over 8 bases. There are 18 residues in the CDR3. Germline V lookup: CDR1 MNHEY, CDR2 SVGEGT. After removal of 4 bases from V and 0 bases from J, the junction contained 13 bases not matched to a gene. The CDR3 spells CASSSGTGFFSMNTEAFF. The CDR3 DNA reads as TGTGCCAGCAGTTCCGGGACAGGCTTCTTCTCGATGAACACTGAAGCTTTCTTT.

CDR3 in DNA: TGTGCCACCAGTGGACCCCTCGGGACTGAAGCTTTCTTT. Translated: CATSGPLGTEAFF. V and J are TRBV24-1 and TRBJ1-1; D is unclear. This CDR3 is 13 amino acids long. With 5 bases removed from V and 5 bases from J, the gap between germline ends came to 11 bases. Germline CDR1 and CDR2: KGHDR and SFDVKD.

The chain recombines TRBV11-2 with TRBJ1-6; TRBD1 matches at 9 bases. V gave up 1 base and J gave up 9 bases; unmatched junction bases: 7. The CDR3 spans 16 residues. The germline V gene encodes CDR1 SGHAT and CDR2 FQNNGV. Here the CDR3 DNA reads TGTGCCAGCAGCTTAGTAGGAACAGGGGGCAGTTCACCCCTCCACTTT. It yields the protein CASSLVGTGGSSPLHF.

In its sample, this clone was seen once. This chain joins TRBV10-3 and TRBJ2-3; 7 bases align to TRBD1. CDR3 length: 16 amino acids. V shed 6 bases and J 2 bases; nucleotides not matched to a gene: 11. CDR1 is ENHRY and CDR2 is SYGVKD in the germline V gene. The CDR3 bases are TGTGCCATCAGGGTCGGGACAGACGAATACACAGATACGCAGTATTTT. This encodes CAIRVGTDEYTDTQYF.

This clone has more than one count but fewer than ten. The chain links TRBV29-1 to TRBJ2-1; 10 bases fit TRBD2. Germline CDR1 SQVTM, CDR2 ANQGSEA. This CDR3 is built from 13 residues. V lost 3 bases and J lost 6; bases outside the gene matches: 2. The CDR3 coding sequence is TGCAGCGTTGAGGGACTAGCGACCAATGAGCAGTTCTTC. Amino acids: CSVEGLATNEQFF.

The CDR3 nucleotides are TGTGCCAGCAGCTTGGGTAACAGGGACAACTACAATGAGCAGTTCTTC. It codes for CASSLGNRDNYNEQFF. The J gene is TRBJ2-1, the V gene TRBV5-4, with D possibly matching TRBD1 (6 bases). Trimming left V 0 bases short and J 3 bases short, with 13 bases between. The CDR3 sequence is 16 residues long. The germline V gene has CDR1 SGHNT and CDR2 YYREEE (reference sequence).

The chain combines TRBV28 with TRBJ1-2; tentatively, D is TRBD1 (5 bases). This CDR3 has 16 amino acids. The V gene's germline CDR1 is MDHEN and CDR2 SYDVKM. V lost 4 bases and J 2 bases, leaving 17 bases between the germline ends. The chain's CDR3 is CASSSGGRGTNYGYTF. The CDR3 nucleotides read TGTGCCAGCAGTTCGGGGGGTAGGGGCACCAACTATGGCTACACCTTC.

In this sample, this clone turned up a few times. The CDR3 sequence is CASYSTGARSNQPQHF. The CDR3 DNA follows: TGTGCCAGCTACTCTACAGGGGCTCGGTCAAATCAGCCCCAGCATTTT. The chain links TRBV28 to TRBJ1-5; 7 bases align to TRBD1. The CDR3 runs to 16 residues. The trim removed 8 bases at V and 4 bases at J, leaving 14 bases unmatched. CDR1 is MDHEN and CDR2 is SYDVKM in the germline V gene.

This clone turned up a few times. The V call is TRBV2, the J call TRBJ2-2; no reliable D call. The CDR3 has 14 residues. V lost 5 bases and J 5 bases, leaving 12 bases between the germline ends. Looked up from germline, CDR1 is SNHLY and CDR2 is FYNNEI. The CDR3 region is CASSQVLDTGELFF. In DNA form, the CDR3 reads TGTGCCAGCAGTCAAGTATTAGATACCGGGGAGCTGTTTTTT.

This chain links TRBV13 with TRBJ2-4; D is perhaps TRBD1 (5 bases). V lost 8 bases to trimming and J lost 1 base, with 15 bases between them. Germline V gene data show CDR1 as PRHDT and CDR2 as FYEKMQ (reference sequence). The CDR3 covers 15 residues. Here the CDR3 reads CASANEGVAKNIQYF. In DNA form, the CDR3 reads TGTGCCAGCGCAAACGAAGGGGTCGCCAAAAACATTCAGTACTTC.

The chain has TRBV5-4 and TRBJ2-7; 12 bases align to TRBD1. From germline, CDR1 is SGHNT and CDR2 YYREEE (reference sequence). V dropped 4 bases and J dropped 6; count of bases not matched to a gene: 11. The CDR3 loop spans 16 amino acids. The chain's CDR3 is CASSLGQGAQAPEQYF. The CDR3 bases are TGTGCCAGCAGCCTGGGACAGGGGGCGCAAGCGCCCGAGCAGTACTTC.

This clone has only a few counts. This sequence joins TRBV2 and TRBJ1-2, with 8 bases identical to TRBD1. Germline CDR1 reads SNHLY; CDR2 reads FYNNEI. Losses at the gene ends were 7 bases for V and 4 bases for J; bases not matched to a gene: 11. The CDR3 spans 15 residues. CDR3 sequence reads: CASILGQGVFYGYTF. DNA of the CDR3: TGTGCCAGCATTTTAGGACAGGGCGTCTTCTATGGCTACACCTTC.

The chain employs TRBV9 and TRBJ1-3; D remains unclear. This CDR3 comprises 15 residues. Germline CDR1 reads SGDLS; CDR2 reads YYNGEE. Trimming took 3 bases from V and 8 from J, leaving 18 bases between them. CDR3 nucleotides: TGTGCCAGCAGCGCCCTGCCAGGAAGAAAGGACACCATATATTTT. It yields the protein CASSALPGRKDTIYF. The full variable domain, completed using reference TRBV9 and TRBJ1-3, is DSGVTQTPKHLITATGQRVTLRCSPRSGDLSVYWYQQSLDQGLQFLIQYYNGEERAKGNILERFSAQQFPDLHSELNLSSLELGDSALYFCASSALPGRKDTIYFGEGSWLTVV.

There are many counts of this clone. The chain couples TRBV19 to TRBJ2-3; TRBD1 matches 7 bases. The trim removed 4 bases at V and 0 bases at J, leaving 4 bases unmatched. The CDR3 is 15 amino acids. Germline values: CDR1 LNHDA, CDR2 SQIVND (reference sequence). The CDR3 DNA follows: TGTGCCAGTAGTAAGGGACAGCTAAGCACAGATACGCAGTATTTT. Translation: CASSKGQLSTDTQYF.

The rearrangement uses TRBV27 and TRBJ2-5; a weak D match, TRBD2 (6 bases). The CDR3 is 15 residues long. Trimming removed 10 bases at V and 1 base at J, with 19 bases between. CDR1 is MNHEY, CDR2 SMNVEV, per germline (reference sequence). CDR3 in DNA: TGTGCCACCACCAAAAGCGGGCGGTCCCAAGAGACCCAGTACTTC. Translated: CATTKSGRSQETQYF.

The chain combines TRBV19 with TRBJ1-5; 10 bases line up with TRBD1. The CDR3 is 17 amino acids. CDR1 and CDR2 (germline): LNHDA, SQIVND (reference sequence). V gave up 6 bases and J gave up 5 bases; unmatched junction bases: 13. The chain's CDR3 is CASSLGTGAISYQPQHF. CDR3 nucleotide sequence: TGTGCCAGTAGCCTCGGGACAGGGGCCATTTCTTATCAGCCCCAGCATTTT.

This clone was seen only once. The rearrangement joins TRBV2 to TRBJ2-7; the match to TRBD2 covers 14 bases. This CDR3 comprises 17 residues. Germline-derived CDR1 and CDR2 are SNHLY and FYNNEI. The ends lost 6 bases at V and 4 bases at J; junction bases unmatched: 11. The chain's CDR3 is CASREIDGTSGRYEQYF. In DNA, the CDR3 is TGTGCCAGCAGGGAAATAGATGGGACTAGCGGGAGATACGAGCAGTACTTC.

The CDR3 here is CASSPLPPSGNLYEQYF. The CDR3 DNA reads TGTGCCAGCAGCCCCCTCCCGCCTAGCGGGAACCTCTACGAGCAGTACTTC. The gene calls are TRBV14 and TRBJ2-7; 9 nucleotides match TRBD2. This CDR3 has 17 amino acids. V lost 4 bases and J lost 3; bases outside the gene matches: 13. Germline CDR1 SGHDN, CDR2 FVKESK.

The chain couples TRBV7-8 to TRBJ2-2; 8 nucleotides align to TRBD2. Germline-derived CDR1 and CDR2 are SGHVS and FQNEAQ. Trimming at V came to 6 bases and at J to 5 bases, leaving 14 bases not matched to a gene. The CDR3 sequence is 17 residues long. CDR3 DNA: TGTGCCAGCAGTCCTGCTCCGGGACTAGTAAGAACCGGGGAGCTGTTTTTT. Translating gives CASSPAPGLVRTGELFF. Full variable domain (rest looked up from reference TRBV7-8 and TRBJ2-2): GAGVSQSPRYKVAKRGQDVALRCDPISGHVSLFWYQQALGQGPEFLTYFQNEAQLDKSGLPSDRFFAERPEGSVSTLKIQRTQQEDSAVYLCASSPAPGLVRTGELFFGEGSRLTVL.

The CDR3 reads CASSYVQGDYGYTF. The DNA for the CDR3 is TGTGCCAGCAGTTACGTACAGGGAGACTATGGCTACACCTTC. The gene calls are TRBV6-5 and TRBJ1-2, with D tentatively TRBD1 (6 bases). The V and J ends lost 2 bases and 3 bases respectively, with 10 bases between them. CDR3 size: 14 residues. Germline lookup yields CDR1 MNHEY and CDR2 SVGAGI.